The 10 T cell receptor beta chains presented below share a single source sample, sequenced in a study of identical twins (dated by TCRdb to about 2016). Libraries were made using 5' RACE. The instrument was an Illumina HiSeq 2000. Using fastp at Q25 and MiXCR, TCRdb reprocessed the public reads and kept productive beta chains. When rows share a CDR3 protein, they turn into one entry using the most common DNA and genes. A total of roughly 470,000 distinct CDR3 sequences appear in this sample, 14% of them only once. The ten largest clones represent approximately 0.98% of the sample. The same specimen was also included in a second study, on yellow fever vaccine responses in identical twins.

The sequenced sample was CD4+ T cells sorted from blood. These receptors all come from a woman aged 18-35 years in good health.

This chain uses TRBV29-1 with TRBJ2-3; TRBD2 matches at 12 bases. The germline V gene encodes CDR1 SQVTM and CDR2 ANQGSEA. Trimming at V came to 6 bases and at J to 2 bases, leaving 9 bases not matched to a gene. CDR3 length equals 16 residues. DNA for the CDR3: TGCAGCGTCGGACTAGCGGGACCCTCCCCCACAGATACGCAGTATTTT. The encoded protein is CSVGLAGPSPTDTQYF.

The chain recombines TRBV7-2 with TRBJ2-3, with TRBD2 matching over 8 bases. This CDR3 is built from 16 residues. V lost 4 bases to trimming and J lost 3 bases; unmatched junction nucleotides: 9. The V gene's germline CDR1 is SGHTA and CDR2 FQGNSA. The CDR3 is CASSSRRGGRTDTQYF. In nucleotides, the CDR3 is TGTGCCAGCAGCTCCCGCCGGGGGGGCAGGACAGATACGCAGTATTTT.

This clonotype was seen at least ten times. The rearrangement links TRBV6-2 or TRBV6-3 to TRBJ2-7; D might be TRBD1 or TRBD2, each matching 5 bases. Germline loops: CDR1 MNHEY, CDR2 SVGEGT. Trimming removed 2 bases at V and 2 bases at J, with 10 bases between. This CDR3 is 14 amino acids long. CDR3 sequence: CASSYPGHTYEQYF. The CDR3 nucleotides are TGTGCCAGCAGTTACCCGGGGCATACCTACGAGCAGTACTTC.

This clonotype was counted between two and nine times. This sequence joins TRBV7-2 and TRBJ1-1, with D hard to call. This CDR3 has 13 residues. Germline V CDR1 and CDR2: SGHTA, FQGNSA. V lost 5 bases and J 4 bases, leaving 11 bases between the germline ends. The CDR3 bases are TGTGCCAGCAGCGGAGGGTTTGTCACTGAAGCTTTCTTT. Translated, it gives CASSGGFVTEAFF.

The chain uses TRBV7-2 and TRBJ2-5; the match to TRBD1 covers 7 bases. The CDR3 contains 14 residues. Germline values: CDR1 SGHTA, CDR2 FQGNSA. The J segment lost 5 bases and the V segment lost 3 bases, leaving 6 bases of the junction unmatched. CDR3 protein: CASSFKTGSETQYF. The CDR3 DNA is TGTGCCAGCAGCTTTAAGACAGGGTCGGAGACCCAGTACTTC.

CDR3 DNA: TGTGCCAGCAGCTCCCCCGGGGGGGCAGGGTACAATGAGCAGTTCTTC. It specifies CASSSPGGAGYNEQFF. The chain couples TRBV7-9 to TRBJ2-1; TRBD2 agrees at 8 bases. The CDR3 is made up of 16 amino acids. CDR1 is SEHNR and CDR2 is FQNEAQ in the germline V gene (reference sequence). V was pared by 4 bases and J by 4 bases, with 9 bases of the junction left unmatched.

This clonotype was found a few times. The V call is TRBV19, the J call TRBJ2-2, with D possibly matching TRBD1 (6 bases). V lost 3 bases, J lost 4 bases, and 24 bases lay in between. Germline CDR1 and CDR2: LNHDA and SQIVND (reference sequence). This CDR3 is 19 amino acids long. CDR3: CASSIIPYWTARATGELFF. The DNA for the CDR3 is TGTGCCAGTAGTATTATCCCCTATTGGACAGCTCGGGCCACCGGGGAGCTGTTTTTT.

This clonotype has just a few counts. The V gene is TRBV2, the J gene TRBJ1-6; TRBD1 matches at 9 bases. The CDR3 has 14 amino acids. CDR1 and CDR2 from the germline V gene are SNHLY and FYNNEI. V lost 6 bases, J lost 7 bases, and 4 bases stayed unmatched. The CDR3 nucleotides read TGTGCCAGCAGGATAGGACAGGGGAATTCACCCCTCCACTTT. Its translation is CASRIGQGNSPLHF.

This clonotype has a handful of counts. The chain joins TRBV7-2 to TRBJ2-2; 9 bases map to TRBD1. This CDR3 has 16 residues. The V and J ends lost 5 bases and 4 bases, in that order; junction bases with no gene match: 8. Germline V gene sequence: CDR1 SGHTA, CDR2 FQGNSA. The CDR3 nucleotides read TGTGCCAGCAGCCTCGGGGACAGGGTAGTCACCGGGGAGCTGTTTTTT. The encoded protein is CASSLGDRVVTGELFF.

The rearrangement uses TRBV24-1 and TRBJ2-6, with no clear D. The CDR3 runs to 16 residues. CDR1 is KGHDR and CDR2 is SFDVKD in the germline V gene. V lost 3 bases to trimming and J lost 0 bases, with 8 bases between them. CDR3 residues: CATSDPADSGANVLTF. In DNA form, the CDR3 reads TGTGCCACCAGTGATCCAGCAGACTCTGGGGCCAACGTCCTGACTTTC.